Shown below are 17 T cell receptor beta chains from a single sample sequenced in a study of T cells in Graves' hyperthyroidism and ophthalmopathy. From RNA transcripts, TCR beta CDR3 regions were amplified. Primed by the HTBI set, a first-round RT-PCR was run on the TCR CDR3. TCRdb independently ran MiXCR on the multiplex PCR reads; one entry per CDR3 protein. This repertoire shows about 640,000 distinct CDR3 sequences, 45% found once; its top ten account for less than 9%. Input material: peripheral blood or thyroid tissue (not recorded which). These receptors originate from an adult man with Graves' disease, either hyperthyroidism or ophthalmopathy (not recorded which).

The chain has TRBV7-6 and TRBJ1-3; unclear D gene. Germline V gene sequence: CDR1 SGHVS, CDR2 FNYEAQ. V lost 5 bases and J 2 bases, leaving 10 bases between the germline ends. The CDR3 runs to 14 residues. DNA of the CDR3: TGTGCCAGCAGCCACACTGAAACTGGAAACACCATATATTTT. Encoded protein: CASSHTETGNTIYF. The whole variable domain, remainder taken from reference TRBV7-6 and TRBJ1-3, is GAGVSQSPRYKVTKRGQDVALRCDPISGHVSLYWYRQALGQGPEFLTYFNYEAQQDKSGLPNDRFSAERPEGSISTLTIQRTEQRDSAMYRCASSHTETGNTIYFGEGSWLTVV.

This clonotype appeared a few times. This chain uses TRBV20-1 with TRBJ1-1; D is possibly TRBD1 (6 bases). CDR1 is DFQATT, CDR2 SNEGSKA, per germline (reference sequence). The CDR3 has 12 residues. Between the trimmed V and J ends, which lost 3 bases and 4 bases, there was a span of 9 bases. CDR3 bases: TGCAGTGCTAGGAGGGGGGCCACTGAAGCTTTCTTT. This encodes CSARRGATEAFF.

The chain uses TRBV12-3 or TRBV12-4 and TRBJ1-6; no firm D call. V lost 1 base to trimming and J lost 14 bases, with 3 bases between them. The CDR3 is 10 amino acids. The CDR3 loop is CASSLGALHF. Written as DNA, the CDR3 is TGTGCCAGCAGTTTAGGGGCCCTCCACTTT.

This clonotype was detected ten times or more. The chain carries TRBV12-3 or TRBV12-4 and TRBJ1-2; 7 bases fit TRBD1. J lost 6 bases, V lost 6 bases, and 7 bases had no gene match. CDR3 length: 13 residues. DNA of the CDR3: TGTGCCAGCAGCGTCACAGGGGATGATGGCTACACCTTC. Translating it yields CASSVTGDDGYTF.

This clonotype was detected ten times or more. This chain links TRBV10-3 with TRBJ1-1, with D perhaps matching TRBD1 (6 bases). CDR3 length: 15 amino acids. Germline-derived CDR1 and CDR2 are ENHRY and SYGVKD. V shed 0 bases and J shed 1 base, with 9 bases lying between them. Written as DNA, the CDR3 is TGTGCCATCAGTGAGTCGACAGGTTCGAACACTGAAGCTTTCTTT. Translating gives CAISESTGSNTEAFF.

This clonotype appeared a few times. The chain has TRBV11-1 and TRBJ2-7, with D tentatively TRBD1 (6 bases). V was cut by 5 bases and J by 3 bases, with 20 bases left in between. Germline-derived CDR1 and CDR2 are SGHAT and FQDESV (reference sequence). There are 16 residues in the CDR3. The CDR3 is CASSQSPRTDHYEQYF. The CDR3 DNA reads as TGTGCCAGCAGCCAATCCCCCCGGACAGACCACTACGAGCAGTACTTC.

This clonotype has at least ten counts. The chain is built from TRBV10-3 and TRBJ1-2, with D possibly being TRBD1 (5 bases). Germline lookup yields CDR1 ENHRY and CDR2 SYGVKD. The CDR3 spans 13 residues. Trimming removed 8 bases from V and 8 bases from J, with 18 bases in between. This CDR3 reads CAIASAGVGGYTF. The CDR3 DNA follows: TGTGCCATCGCATCTGCGGGGGTGGGAGGCTACACCTTC.

The V call is TRBV5-1, the J call TRBJ1-1; 7 bases line up with TRBD1. This CDR3 has 16 amino acids. Germline CDR1 reads SGHRS; CDR2 reads YFSETQ. J was trimmed by 4 bases and V by 4 bases; bases with no gene match: 13. CDR3 residues: CASSRKDRVGATEAFF. CDR3 sequence (DNA): TGCGCCAGCAGCAGAAAAGACAGGGTCGGTGCCACTGAAGCTTTCTTT.

The chain joins TRBV25-1 to TRBJ2-7; 8 positions agree with TRBD1. J was trimmed by 0 bases and V by 8 bases; bases with no gene match: 6. Germline CDR1 MGHDK, CDR2 SYGVNS. CDR3 size: 14 residues. CDR3 nucleotide sequence: TGTGCCAGCCAAGGGGACAGGAGCTCCTACGAGCAGTACTTC. It specifies CASQGDRSSYEQYF.

As DNA, the CDR3 is TGTGCCAGCAGTTCATTGGACAGGGCGGGCAATCAGCCCCAGCATTTT. Residues: CASSSLDRAGNQPQHF. The chain joins TRBV12-5 to TRBJ1-5, with TRBD1 matching over 8 bases. Germline V gives CDR1 LGHNT, CDR2 FRNRAP. The CDR3 has 16 amino acids.

This clonotype was observed a few times. One junction end does not reproduce the germline sequence, and a read error may be involved. V and J are TRBV7-3 and TRBJ1-2; D not certain. Germline-derived CDR1 and CDR2 are SGHTA and FQGTGA. The CDR3 consists of 14 residues. CDR3 sequence (DNA): TGCGCCAGCAGCCAAGGACGAGGCTCTGATGGCTACACCTTC. Translation gives CASSQGRGSDGYTF. Full variable domain (rest looked up from reference TRBV7-3 and TRBJ1-2): GAGVSQTPSNKVTEKGKYVELRCDPISGHTALYWYRQSLGQGPEFLIYFQGTGAADDSGLPNDRFFAVRPEGSVSTLKIQRTERGDSAVYLCASSQGRGSDGYTFGSGTRLTVV.

The rearrangement links TRBV29-1 to TRBJ1-2, with no clear D. Trimming pared 1 base from V and 0 bases from J, leaving 6 bases between. The CDR3 length is 13 residues. The V gene's germline CDR1 is SQVTM and CDR2 ANQGSEA. The CDR3 protein is CSVEVGTNYGYTF. The CDR3 nucleotides are TGCAGCGTTGAAGTAGGGACTAACTATGGCTACACCTTC. The complete variable domain, with remaining parts taken from reference TRBV29-1 and TRBJ1-2, reads SAVISQKPSRDICQRGTSLTIQCQVDSQVTMMFWYRQQPGQSLTLIATANQGSEATYESGFVIDKFPISRPNLTFSTLTVSNMSPEDSSIYLCSVEVGTNYGYTFGSGTRLTVV.

This clonotype was seen only once. A much larger clone is a single base away; this may be a read error. The conserved phenylalanine or tryptophan is not found at the CDR3 terminus, so this likely reflects a read error. CDR3 region: CSASQGSSPLHL. CDR3 nucleotide sequence: TGCAGTGCTAGCCAGGGAAGTTCACCCCTCCACCTT. V usage is TRBV20-1 and J usage is TRBJ1-6, with a possible D match to TRBD1 (5 bases). The CDR3 is 12 residues long. Per the germline V gene, CDR1 is DFQATT and CDR2 is SNEGSKA (reference sequence). Trimming took 3 bases from V and 9 from J, leaving 9 bases between them.

This clonotype was detected a few times. The genes are TRBV29-1 and TRBJ2-2; D unresolved. The CDR3 runs to 14 residues. Trimming stripped 6 bases from V and 3 bases from J, with 14 bases between. CDR1 and CDR2 (germline): SQVTM, ANQGSEA. DNA of the CDR3: TGCAGCGTCGGGCAGGATGCGGACACCGGGGAGCTGTTTTTT. Amino acids: CSVGQDADTGELFF.

This clonotype has only one observation. The rearrangement uses TRBV2 and TRBJ1-5; D remains unclear. The CDR3 totals 16 residues. Deletions cut 5 bases from V and 4 bases from J, with 18 bases between. Germline V lookup: CDR1 SNHLY, CDR2 FYNNEI. The CDR3 bases are TGTGCCAGCAGTTCGCCCTCTTCGGCGGCAAATCAGCCCCAGCATTTT. Its translation is CASSSPSSAANQPQHF.

Of note for this clonotype: A much larger clone differs from this one at a single base, so this may be a read error. The genes are TRBV24-1 and TRBJ2-7, with D tentatively TRBD1 or TRBD2 (5 bases each). Trimming took off 2 bases at V and 2 bases at J, with 12 bases between the two ends. CDR3 length: 15 residues. Germline CDR1 and CDR2: KGHDR and SFDVKD. DNA of the CDR3: TGTGCCACCAGTGATTCCGGGGCAGGAGCCTACGAGCAGTACTTC. This translates into CATSDSGAGAYEQYF.

A word on this clonotype: This could be a read error, since a much larger clone is one nucleotide away. CDR3 DNA: TGTGCCATCAGTGCCTCTTGGGCCAATTCACCCCTCCACTTT. It encodes CAISASWANSPLHF. This sequence joins TRBV10-3 and TRBJ1-6; D not resolved. Trimming cost V 4 bases and J 7 bases, with 11 bases left between them. The CDR3 consists of 14 residues. Germline loops: CDR1 ENHRY, CDR2 SYGVKD.